Below, one T cell receptor beta chain is given with its context. The sample belongs to a study of blood T cell repertoires in COVID-19. There are 14 residues in the CDR3. Trimming left V 5 bases short and J 4 bases short, with 14 bases between. Germline V gene lookup returns CDR1 SGHTA and CDR2 FQGNSA. Authors' data handling: Amplification of reference gene primers provided the estimated nucleated cell counts. Measured with immunoSEQ multiplex PCR; TCRdb has only the in-frame clones, and not every one. Clone size and the V and J calls come from that table; the DNA yielded D and trimming. The repertoire holds around 100,000 clones, with about 83% as singletons.

The source of this sequence is a human donor in a cohort sampled during active COVID-19. Material for sequencing was peripheral blood. The chain recombines TRBV7-2 with TRBJ1-2; D unresolved. The CDR3 DNA sequence: TGTGCCAGCAGCCCCATAGCGGGGATCTATGGCTACACCTTC. Translation gives CASSPIAGIYGYTF.